These 10 T cell receptor beta chains came from one sample sequenced in a study of cytomegalovirus exposure and HLA in healthy donors. Profiling relied on immunoSEQ multiplex PCR, and the TCRdb table lists in-frame clones only, not all of them. The table has approximately 270,000 clones, approximately 83% seen once. Sequenced input: PBMCs. The receptors stem from a woman between 18 and 29 years old in good health and CMV-seronegative.

This clone has only one observation. V usage is TRBV4-2 and J usage is TRBJ1-4; tentative D call: TRBD1 (6 bases). V shed 0 bases and J shed 8 bases, with 16 bases lying between them. CDR1 and CDR2 (germline): LGHNA, YNFKEQ. There are 16 residues in the CDR3. The CDR3 sequence: CASSQDQGRENEKLFF. The CDR3 DNA reads as TGTGCCAGCAGCCAAGATCAGGGGAGGGAAAACGAAAAACTGTTTTTT.

This clone has a handful of counts. The chain employs TRBV6-1 and TRBJ1-5; D might be TRBD1 (5 bases). This CDR3 contains 16 residues. Germline lookup yields CDR1 MNHNS and CDR2 SASEGT. Trimming took off 1 base at V and 7 bases at J, with 17 bases between the two ends. CDR3 region: CASSEGIGRVRQPQHF. As DNA, the CDR3 is TGTGCCAGCAGTGAAGGAATTGGCAGGGTGAGACAGCCCCAGCATTTT.

This chain links TRBV4-1 with TRBJ2-1; D call uncertain. The germline V gene encodes CDR1 MGHRA and CDR2 YSYEKL. The V and J ends lost 1 base and 8 bases respectively, with 6 bases between them. CDR3 length: 12 amino acids. The CDR3 bases are TGCGCCAGCAGCCAAGTAAGCGATGAGCAGTTCTTC. Protein: CASSQVSDEQFF.

CDR3 sequence reads: CASSLRQGAYEQYF. CDR3 nucleotide sequence: TGTGCCAGCAGTTTGAGGCAGGGGGCTTACGAGCAGTACTTC. The chain couples TRBV27 to TRBJ2-7; 8 bases fit TRBD1. Germline V gene lookup returns CDR1 MNHEY and CDR2 SMNVEV (reference sequence). J lost 4 bases, V lost 3 bases, and 5 bases had no gene match. The CDR3 loop spans 14 amino acids.

The chain has TRBV2 and TRBJ2-1, with TRBD1 as a possible D gene (6 bases). V was trimmed by 7 bases and J by 2 bases, leaving 9 bases between them. CDR1 and CDR2 (germline): SNHLY, FYNNEI. The CDR3 has 13 amino acids. CDR3 sequence: CASNRDTYNEQFF. The CDR3 DNA is TGTGCCAGCAACAGGGACACCTACAATGAGCAGTTCTTC.

V is TRBV7-2 and J is TRBJ2-7; the D gene is possibly TRBD2 (5 bases). The CDR3 consists of 16 residues. The V end lost 3 bases, the J end lost 5 bases, and 20 bases lay between the germline ends. Per germline, CDR1 SGHTA and CDR2 FQGNSA. This chain's CDR3 is CASSFLPQTRGHEQYF. The CDR3 bases are TGTGCCAGCAGCTTTCTGCCCCAGACACGGGGTCACGAGCAGTACTTC.

In its sample, this clone was seen a few times. CDR3 sequence: CSVHGLAQETQYF. CDR3 nucleotide sequence: TGCAGCGTCCATGGACTAGCCCAAGAGACCCAGTACTTC. The chain uses TRBV29-1 and TRBJ2-5; 8 bases are shared with TRBD2. The CDR3 loop spans 13 amino acids. CDR1 SQVTM and CDR2 ANQGSEA come from the germline V gene. Trimming cost V 6 bases and J 1 base; bases outside gene matches: 4. Combining the CDR3 with reference TRBV29-1 and TRBJ2-5 gives the whole variable domain SAVISQKPSRDICQRGTSLTIQCQVDSQVTMMFWYRQQPGQSLTLIATANQGSEATYESGFVIDKFPISRPNLTFSTLTVSNMSPEDSSIYLCSVHGLAQETQYFGPGTRLLVL.

CDR3 sequence (DNA): TGTGCCAGCAGTCAGATACAGTCCACTCTCCTGAACACTGAAGCTTTCTTT. Residues: CASSQIQSTLLNTEAFF. The rearrangement joins TRBV6-7 to TRBJ1-1; D unclear. TRBV6-7 is labeled an ORF, and its function is uncertain. The CDR3 covers 17 residues. The germline V and J ends were trimmed by 5 bases and 0 bases, with 19 bases remaining between them.

The gene calls are TRBV16 and TRBJ2-1; tentative D call: TRBD1 (5 bases). V lost 4 bases to trimming and J lost 9 bases, with 13 bases between them. In germline, CDR1 is KGHSY, CDR2 FQNENV. This CDR3 is 13 amino acids long. CDR3 amino acids: CASSPPDMGEQFF. In DNA, the CDR3 is TGTGCCAGCAGCCCTCCGGACATGGGTGAGCAGTTCTTC.

This sequence joins TRBV27 and TRBJ1-5; 10 nucleotides align to TRBD1. J lost 4 bases, V lost 8 bases, and 14 bases had no gene match. The CDR3 consists of 17 residues. Germline loops: CDR1 MNHEY, CDR2 SMNVEV (reference sequence). In nucleotides, the CDR3 is TGTGCCAGCCGAAGACAGGGGGCGCGAGTTGGGAATCAGCCCCAGCATTTT. Translating gives CASRRQGARVGNQPQHF.